Listed below are T cell receptor beta chains from one sample, sequenced in a study of T cells after yellow fever vaccination. A single record per CDR3 protein comes from TCRdb applying MiXCR to the 5' RACE reads. The table shows 300,000 to 400,000 distinct CDR3 sequences, with about 9.5% occurring only once. This specimen was PBMCs, taken on the day of the first yellow fever vaccination. The receptor source for this set is a young man who received the YFV17D yellow fever vaccine. CDR3s include the opening cysteine and the closing phenylalanine or tryptophan. Each record gives: D gene, clone size, J gene, V gene, CDR3 protein, CDR3 DNA. The D gene is left open where the match is weak. Rows may omit the clone size; those that give it use once, few, many or a size class.

d_call: -; clone_size: -; j_call: TRBJ1-5; v_call: TRBV5-6; cdr3_aa: CASSLFSGGNQPQHF; cdr3_nt: TGTGCCAGCAGCTTGTTTTCGGGGGGCAATCAGCCCCAGCATTTT
d_call: TRBD1; clone_size: few; j_call: TRBJ1-1; v_call: TRBV5-4; cdr3_aa: CASSSTGVTPTEAFF; cdr3_nt: TGTGCCAGCAGCTCGACAGGGGTCACGCCGACTGAAGCTTTCTTT
d_call: TRBD2; clone_size: many; j_call: TRBJ2-3; v_call: TRBV7-2; cdr3_aa: CASRPQSGGAADTQYF; cdr3_nt: TGTGCCAGCAGGCCTCAAAGCGGGGGGGCCGCAGATACGCAGTATTTT
d_call: TRBD2; clone_size: -; j_call: TRBJ2-1; v_call: TRBV5-1; cdr3_aa: CASRLAGGVYNEQFF; cdr3_nt: TGCGCCAGCAGGCTAGCGGGGGGTGTGTACAATGAGCAGTTCTTC
d_call: -; clone_size: many; j_call: TRBJ2-5; v_call: TRBV10-3; cdr3_aa: CAISGGGETQYF; cdr3_nt: TGTGCCATCAGTGGTGGAGGGGAGACCCAGTACTTC
d_call: -; clone_size: many; j_call: TRBJ1-1; v_call: TRBV11-2; cdr3_aa: CASSLDQGRDLTEAFF; cdr3_nt: TGTGCCAGCAGCTTAGACCAAGGACGGGATCTCACTGAAGCTTTCTTT
d_call: -; clone_size: -; j_call: TRBJ1-3; v_call: TRBV4-2; cdr3_aa: CASSQPPSYLTGPGNTIYF; cdr3_nt: TGTGCCAGCAGCCAACCGCCCTCCTACTTGACGGGCCCTGGAAACACCATATATTTT
d_call: -; clone_size: few; j_call: TRBJ2-7; v_call: TRBV5-1; cdr3_aa: CASSPPEGEQYF; cdr3_nt: TGCGCCAGCAGCCCCCCCGAGGGAGAGCAGTACTTC
d_call: -; clone_size: -; j_call: TRBJ2-3; v_call: TRBV7-2; cdr3_aa: CASSLAADRQDTQYF; cdr3_nt: TGTGCCAGCAGCTTAGCAGCTGACAGGCAAGATACGCAGTATTTT
d_call: TRBD2; clone_size: few; j_call: TRBJ2-1; v_call: TRBV7-3; cdr3_aa: CASSLSLAGDNEQFF; cdr3_nt: TGTGCCAGCAGCTTAAGTCTAGCGGGGGACAATGAGCAGTTCTTC
d_call: -; clone_size: -; j_call: TRBJ1-1; v_call: TRBV4-3; cdr3_aa: CASSQDRLWREAFF; cdr3_nt: TGCGCCAGCAGCCAAGATAGGTTGTGGCGTGAAGCTTTCTTT
d_call: -; clone_size: few; j_call: TRBJ1-2; v_call: TRBV7-2; cdr3_aa: CASSSDSQLPYTF; cdr3_nt: TGTGCCAGCAGCTCCGACTCCCAACTCCCCTACACCTTC
d_call: -; clone_size: many; j_call: TRBJ2-3; v_call: TRBV6-2/TRBV6-3; cdr3_aa: CASSYNRTDTQYF; cdr3_nt: TGTGCCAGCAGTTACAACCGCACAGATACGCAGTATTTT
d_call: -; clone_size: -; j_call: TRBJ1-5; v_call: TRBV15; cdr3_aa: CATSRVEGFGPQHF; cdr3_nt: TGTGCCACCAGCAGAGTGGAGGGGTTTGGGCCCCAGCATTTT
d_call: -; clone_size: -; j_call: TRBJ2-1; v_call: TRBV7-2; cdr3_aa: CASSLRGVAYNEQFF; cdr3_nt: TGTGCCAGCAGCTTAAGAGGGGTGGCCTACAATGAGCAGTTCTTC
d_call: -; clone_size: few; j_call: TRBJ2-5; v_call: TRBV15; cdr3_aa: CATSARPGPRQETQYF; cdr3_nt: TGTGCCACCAGCGCCCGACCGGGACCCAGGCAAGAGACCCAGTACTTC
d_call: -; clone_size: -; j_call: TRBJ1-6; v_call: TRBV6-1; cdr3_aa: CASKPGASYNSPLHF; cdr3_nt: TGTGCCAGCAAGCCGGGGGCCTCCTATAATTCACCCCTCCACTTT
d_call: -; clone_size: few; j_call: TRBJ2-5; v_call: TRBV4-1; cdr3_aa: CASSQDGAQYF; cdr3_nt: TGCGCCAGCAGCCAAGATGGGGCCCAGTACTTC
d_call: TRBD1; clone_size: -; j_call: TRBJ1-2; v_call: TRBV5-1; cdr3_aa: CASSLTGTGGADGYTF; cdr3_nt: TGCGCCAGCAGCTTGACCGGGACAGGGGGCGCAGATGGCTACACCTTC
d_call: TRBD1; clone_size: few; j_call: TRBJ1-4; v_call: TRBV4-3; cdr3_aa: CASSQLVQGDEKLFF; cdr3_nt: TGCGCCAGCAGCCAATTGGTACAGGGGGATGAAAAACTGTTTTTT
d_call: -; clone_size: -; j_call: TRBJ2-2; v_call: TRBV18; cdr3_aa: CASSPFRDAANTGELFF; cdr3_nt: TGTGCCAGCTCACCATTCCGGGACGCCGCGAACACCGGGGAGCTGTTTTTT
d_call: TRBD1; clone_size: -; j_call: TRBJ1-6; v_call: TRBV6-1; cdr3_aa: CASRTGTWKVSPLHF; cdr3_nt: TGTGCCAGCAGGACAGGGACTTGGAAGGTTTCACCCCTCCACTTT
d_call: -; clone_size: -; j_call: TRBJ1-1; v_call: TRBV19; cdr3_aa: CASSVRWNTEAFF; cdr3_nt: TGTGCCAGTAGTGTTCGGTGGAACACTGAAGCTTTCTTT
d_call: -; clone_size: -; j_call: TRBJ1-2; v_call: TRBV20-1; cdr3_aa: CSARVPVRSTVGGYGYTF; cdr3_nt: TGCAGTGCTAGAGTCCCGGTCAGATCAACCGTGGGTGGCTATGGCTACACCTTC
d_call: TRBD2; clone_size: few; j_call: TRBJ2-3; v_call: TRBV11-2; cdr3_aa: CASSPRRGASPRTDTQYF; cdr3_nt: TGTGCCAGCAGCCCTCGGCGGGGGGCCTCGCCACGCACAGATACGCAGTATTTT
d_call: -; clone_size: -; j_call: TRBJ1-5; v_call: TRBV27; cdr3_aa: CASSLAGLDQPQHF; cdr3_nt: TGTGCCAGCAGTTTGGCGGGGCTGGATCAGCCCCAGCATTTT
d_call: -; clone_size: many; j_call: TRBJ1-1; v_call: TRBV6-1; cdr3_aa: CASRRSFDPRTEAFF; cdr3_nt: TGTGCCAGCAGGAGGTCTTTTGACCCGAGGACTGAAGCTTTCTTT
d_call: -; clone_size: -; j_call: TRBJ1-4; v_call: TRBV18; cdr3_aa: CASSRGSNGKLFF; cdr3_nt: TGTGCCAGCTCACGGGGTTCCAATGGAAAACTGTTTTTT
d_call: TRBD1; clone_size: few; j_call: TRBJ2-7; v_call: TRBV2; cdr3_aa: CASSEVGTGGYEQYF; cdr3_nt: TGTGCCAGCAGTGAAGTCGGGACAGGGGGCTACGAGCAGTACTTC
d_call: -; clone_size: many; j_call: TRBJ2-6; v_call: TRBV4-1; cdr3_aa: CASSQDKVFSGANVLTF; cdr3_nt: TGCGCCAGCAGCCAAGATAAGGTGTTCTCTGGGGCCAACGTCCTGACTTTC
d_call: -; clone_size: few; j_call: TRBJ1-2; v_call: TRBV27; cdr3_aa: CASSFTGVGRGGSNYGYTF; cdr3_nt: TGTGCCAGCAGTTTCACTGGGGTCGGTCGGGGAGGGTCTAACTATGGCTACACCTTC
d_call: TRBD1; clone_size: few; j_call: TRBJ1-2; v_call: TRBV18; cdr3_aa: CASSREQGLGNYGYTF; cdr3_nt: TGTGCCAGCTCCCGAGAACAGGGGCTCGGGAACTATGGCTACACCTTC
d_call: TRBD1; clone_size: -; j_call: TRBJ2-5; v_call: TRBV18; cdr3_aa: CASSPGQYQETQYF; cdr3_nt: TGTGCCAGCTCACCGGGACAGTACCAAGAGACCCAGTACTTC
d_call: -; clone_size: -; j_call: TRBJ1-6; v_call: TRBV7-2; cdr3_aa: CASSLATGQISPLHF; cdr3_nt: TGTGCCAGCAGCTTAGCAACGGGGCAGATTTCACCCCTCCACTTT
d_call: -; clone_size: few; j_call: TRBJ2-7; v_call: TRBV18; cdr3_aa: CASSPPGGHEQYF; cdr3_nt: TGTGCCAGCTCACCACCGGGGGGGCACGAGCAGTACTTC
d_call: -; clone_size: -; j_call: TRBJ2-1; v_call: TRBV11-2; cdr3_aa: CASSLATSAYNEQFF; cdr3_nt: TGTGCCAGCAGCTTAGCTACGAGTGCCTACAATGAGCAGTTCTTC
d_call: -; clone_size: few; j_call: TRBJ2-1; v_call: TRBV6-1; cdr3_aa: CASSGAGLSSYNEQFF; cdr3_nt: TGTGCCAGCAGTGGGGCAGGACTTAGCTCCTACAATGAGCAGTTCTTC
d_call: -; clone_size: few; j_call: TRBJ2-5; v_call: TRBV7-9; cdr3_aa: CASSLVRLAQETQYF; cdr3_nt: TGTGCCAGCAGCTTAGTTCGCCTAGCGCAAGAGACCCAGTACTTC
d_call: -; clone_size: -; j_call: TRBJ2-7; v_call: TRBV18; cdr3_aa: CASSTTGPGSTEQYF; cdr3_nt: TGTGCCAGCTCTACCACAGGGCCAGGATCTACCGAGCAGTACTTC
d_call: -; clone_size: few; j_call: TRBJ1-6; v_call: TRBV6-5; cdr3_aa: CASSYGQNNSPLHF; cdr3_nt: TGTGCCAGCAGTTACGGGCAGAATAATTCACCCCTCCACTTT
d_call: TRBD1; clone_size: -; j_call: TRBJ1-2; v_call: TRBV12-3/TRBV12-4; cdr3_aa: CASRQTGASTNYGYTF; cdr3_nt: TGTGCCAGCAGGCAGACAGGGGCATCAACTAACTATGGCTACACCTTC
d_call: -; clone_size: -; j_call: TRBJ2-3; v_call: TRBV10-3; cdr3_aa: CAISESRRGTDTQYF; cdr3_nt: TGTGCCATCAGTGAGTCGAGGCGGGGCACAGATACGCAGTATTTT
d_call: -; clone_size: few; j_call: TRBJ2-5; v_call: TRBV7-9; cdr3_aa: CASSPVQGPTGETQYF; cdr3_nt: TGTGCCAGCAGCCCCGTTCAGGGTCCCACCGGAGAGACCCAGTACTTC
d_call: -; clone_size: -; j_call: TRBJ1-1; v_call: TRBV25-1; cdr3_aa: CASSEGGGEAFF; cdr3_nt: TGTGCCAGCAGTGAAGGGGGAGGTGAAGCTTTCTTT
d_call: -; clone_size: many; j_call: TRBJ1-2; v_call: TRBV12-3/TRBV12-4; cdr3_aa: CASSSSGQNTNYGYTF; cdr3_nt: TGTGCCAGCAGTTCCTCCGGACAGAATACCAACTATGGCTACACCTTC